The clone carrying this T cell receptor beta chain was counted a single time. This sample is part of a study of blood T cell repertoires in COVID-19. In the study overall: PBMCs, B-cell-depleted T cells, or T cells were the source of the cDNA or gDNA that made up the material.

In the authors' methods: Cell counts per sample came from amplifying reference gene primers. Clones were sequenced by immunoSEQ multiplex PCR, and TCRdb holds only the in-frame ones, with some missing. V, J and clone size are those of that table, while D and trimming were read from the DNA. The table includes 370,000 or so clones, around 87% detected once. CDR1 and CDR2 from the germline V gene are SGHAT and FQNNGV. This CDR3 contains 16 residues. V was pared by 1 base and J by 8 bases, with 8 bases of the junction left unmatched. The participants were between roughly 18 and 100 years old and came from fewer than 25 US areas.

The sequenced sample consisted of PBMCs or T cells enriched from blood (not recorded which). The TCR comes from a man aged 25-45 years who had recovered from COVID-19. The chain carries TRBV11-2 and TRBJ1-2; 12 bases agree with TRBD1. The DNA for the CDR3 is TGTGCCAGCAGCTTAGTAGGGACAGGGGGCGCGAAAGGCTACACCTTC. It codes for CASSLVGTGGAKGYTF.